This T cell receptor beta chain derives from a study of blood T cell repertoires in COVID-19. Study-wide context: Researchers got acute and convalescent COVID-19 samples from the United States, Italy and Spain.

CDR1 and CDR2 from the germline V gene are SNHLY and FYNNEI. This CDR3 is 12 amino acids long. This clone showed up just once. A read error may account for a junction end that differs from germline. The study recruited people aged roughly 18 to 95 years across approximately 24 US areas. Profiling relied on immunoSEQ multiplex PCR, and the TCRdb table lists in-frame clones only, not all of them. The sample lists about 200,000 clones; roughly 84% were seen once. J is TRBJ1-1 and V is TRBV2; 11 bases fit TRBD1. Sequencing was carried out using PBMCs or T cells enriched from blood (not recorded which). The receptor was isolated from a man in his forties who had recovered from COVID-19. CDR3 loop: CASKRTGGDTVF. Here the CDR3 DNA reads TGTGCCAGCAAGAGGACAGGGGGCGACACGGTCTTT.